These 21 T cell receptor beta chains share one sample of origin, sequenced in a study of early T cells in non-severe SARS-CoV-2 infection. TCRdb independently ran MiXCR on the 5' RACE reads; one entry per CDR3 protein. The table lists about 23,000 distinct CDR3 sequences, less than 6.5% of them singletons. The sample was whole blood. The receptors were sampled from an adult who was a healthcare worker with PCR-confirmed SARS-CoV-2 infection or an uninfected control (not recorded which).

About this clonotype: This may arise from a read error, as a much more abundant clone is one base away. The chain combines TRBV7-2 with TRBJ2-2; no definite D call. The CDR3 covers 14 residues. CDR1 is SGHTA and CDR2 is FQGNSA in the germline V gene. The CDR3 sequence: CVSSLAYNTGELFF. DNA of the CDR3: TGTGTCAGCAGCTTAGCTTATAACACCGGGGAGCTGTTTTTT.

This clonotype was counted at least ten times. The chain uses TRBV5-1 and TRBJ2-3, with a tentative D call TRBD1 (6 bases). This CDR3 comprises 14 residues. CDR1 and CDR2 from the germline V gene are SGHRS and YFSETQ. V lost 3 bases and J lost 3, with 11 bases in between. CDR3 in amino acids: CASSWNRETDTQYF. CDR3 bases: TGCGCCAGCAGCTGGAACAGGGAAACAGATACGCAGTATTTT.

This clonotype was observed at least ten times. This chain uses TRBV6-5 with TRBJ2-2, with 9 positions matching TRBD1. V shed 10 bases, J shed 6 bases, and the junction held 3 bases outside the gene matches. The CDR3 totals 12 residues. Germline loops: CDR1 MNHEY, CDR2 SVGAGI. The CDR3 protein is CAIRQGAGELFF. CDR3 sequence (DNA): TGTGCCATACGACAGGGGGCCGGGGAGCTGTTTTTT.

This clonotype was picked up many times. The CDR3 coding sequence is TGCGCCAGCAGCTTGGCCGGGGGGGAGCAGTTCTTC. The encoded protein is CASSLAGGEQFF. The V gene is TRBV5-1, the J gene TRBJ2-1, with 7 bases lining up with TRBD2. Trimming removed 0 bases from V and 10 bases from J; junction bases left unmatched: 1. CDR1 is SGHRS and CDR2 is YFSETQ in the germline V gene. This CDR3 spans 12 amino acids.

The CDR3 nucleotides are TGTGCCAGCAGCTTACGACTAGCGGGAGTTCACGAGCAGTACTTC. Its translation is CASSLRLAGVHEQYF. The chain recombines TRBV7-3 with TRBJ2-7; 12 bases agree with TRBD2. The CDR3 spans 15 residues. V trimming: 2 bases; J trimming: 5 bases; junction bases outside the gene matches: 4. In germline, CDR1 is SGHTA, CDR2 FQGTGA.

V gene TRBV10-3 combines with J gene TRBJ2-7; no clear D gene. Between the trimmed V and J ends, which lost 2 bases and 4 bases, there was a span of 6 bases. Germline V gene data show CDR1 as ENHRY and CDR2 as SYGVKD. This CDR3 comprises 12 residues. CDR3 sequence: CAISERRYEQYV. The CDR3 DNA is TGTGCCATCAGTGAGCGAAGATACGAGCAGTACGTC.

V gene TRBV4-3 combines with J gene TRBJ2-1; 9 bases are shared with TRBD1. V trimming: 1 base; J trimming: 8 bases; junction bases outside the gene matches: 6. CDR1 and CDR2 (germline): LGHNA, YSLEER. The CDR3 is 15 amino acids. This chain's CDR3 is CASSQGQGDADEQFF. CDR3 nucleotides: TGCGCCAGCAGCCAAGGACAGGGGGATGCGGATGAGCAGTTCTTC.

Ten or more counts support this clonotype. This chain uses TRBV7-8 with TRBJ1-6; D ambiguous. Germline V lookup: CDR1 SGHVS, CDR2 FQNEAQ. The CDR3 extends over 16 amino acids. The V and J ends lost 5 bases and 4 bases respectively, with 15 bases between them. The CDR3 loop reads CASSDTYGSYNSPLHF. The DNA for the CDR3 is TGTGCCAGCAGCGACACATATGGGAGTTATAATTCACCCCTCCACTTT.

This clonotype was counted only a few times. The J gene is TRBJ2-3, the V gene TRBV6-2 or TRBV6-3; 7 positions match TRBD1. After removal of 3 bases from V and 2 bases from J, the junction contained 8 bases not matched to a gene. CDR1 is MNHEY, CDR2 SVGEGT, per germline. The CDR3 runs to 16 residues. The CDR3 DNA follows: TGTGCCAGCAGTTATGGGACAGTTCGGGCCACAGATACGCAGTATTTT. It translates to CASSYGTVRATDTQYF.

This clonotype was picked up many times. V and J are TRBV5-6 and TRBJ1-1; D is unclear. The V gene's germline CDR1 is SGHDT and CDR2 YYEEEE. This CDR3 region has 13 residues. Trimming took 0 bases from V and 11 from J, leaving 14 bases between them. The CDR3: CASSLGLGGWAFF. The DNA of the CDR3 is TGTGCCAGCAGCTTGGGTCTTGGCGGTTGGGCTTTCTTT.

The sample holds many counts of this clonotype. The chain uses TRBV9 and TRBJ2-7, with D maybe TRBD1 (5 bases). From germline, CDR1 is SGDLS and CDR2 YYNGEE. This CDR3 spans 14 amino acids. Trimming left V 3 bases short and J 3 bases short, with 13 bases between. The CDR3 sequence is CASSALGANYEQYF. The CDR3 DNA reads as TGTGCCAGCAGCGCCCTTGGGGCCAACTACGAGCAGTACTTC.

The table lists this clonotype with a few counts. V usage is TRBV28 and J usage is TRBJ1-4, with a tentative D call TRBD1 (5 bases). This CDR3 is 14 amino acids long. Germline CDR1 reads MDHEN; CDR2 reads SYDVKM. The V and J ends lost 7 bases and 6 bases respectively, with 15 bases between them. This CDR3 reads CASIQSGGDEKLFF. The CDR3 nucleotides are TGTGCCAGCATCCAATCGGGAGGGGATGAAAAACTGTTTTTT.

Ten or more counts support this clonotype. The chain uses TRBV4-1 and TRBJ2-1; 13 bases line up with TRBD2. Germline V gene data show CDR1 as MGHRA and CDR2 as YSYEKL. Germline trimming cut 2 bases from V and 8 bases from J; bases unmatched to any gene: 6. The CDR3 length is 16 residues. The CDR3 nucleotides are TGCGCCAGCAGCCAAAGACTAGCGGGAGGAGGCGATGAGCAGTTCTTC. Translated: CASSQRLAGGGDEQFF.

This clonotype was seen ten or more times. V is TRBV11-3 and J is TRBJ2-2; D possibly matches TRBD1 or TRBD2 (5 bases each). The V gene's germline CDR1 is SGHNT and CDR2 YENEEA. The CDR3 is made up of 15 amino acids. Trimming took off 6 bases at V and 4 bases at J, with 15 bases between the two ends. The CDR3 region is CASSDPGRSTGELFF. In DNA form, the CDR3 reads TGTGCCAGCAGTGATCCGGGGCGTTCCACCGGGGAGCTGTTTTTT.

This clonotype was detected many times. The J gene is TRBJ2-3, the V gene TRBV24-1; a possible D gene is TRBD1 (5 bases). The V end was cut by 7 bases, the J end by 2 bases, with 12 bases between. The CDR3 runs 14 residues. Germline CDR1 is KGHDR and CDR2 is SFDVKD. DNA of the CDR3: TGTGCCACCAGCGGCCAGGGATTCACAGATACGCAGTATTTT. The encoded protein is CATSGQGFTDTQYF.

This clonotype was counted ten times or more. This chain uses TRBV29-1 with TRBJ2-7, with 9 bases fitting TRBD2. Germline V gene data show CDR1 as SQVTM and CDR2 as ANQGSEA. The CDR3 is made up of 14 amino acids. J lost 0 bases, V lost 4 bases, and 4 bases had no gene match. The CDR3 bases are TGCAGCGTTGCTGGGCGGGAGGGCTCCTACGAGCAGTACTTC. Translating gives CSVAGREGSYEQYF.

This clonotype has ten or more counts. This sequence joins TRBV20-1 and TRBJ2-6; unclear D gene. The CDR3 consists of 16 residues. Germline V gene sequence: CDR1 DFQATT, CDR2 SNEGSKA (reference sequence). The germline V and J ends were trimmed by 2 bases and 0 bases, with 11 bases remaining between them. The CDR3 DNA reads as TGCAGTGCTAGAAGCGAAGGGTTCTCTGGGGCCAACGTCCTGACTTTC. Translated, it gives CSARSEGFSGANVLTF.

This clonotype appeared many times. The chain employs TRBV5-6 and TRBJ2-5, with a tentative D call TRBD2 (6 bases). The germline V gene encodes CDR1 SGHDT and CDR2 YYEEEE. V dropped 3 bases and J dropped 5 bases, with 20 bases sitting between them. The CDR3 length is 16 residues. The CDR3 DNA is TGTGCCAGCAGCTGGGGGGACGCCTCCAAGTCGGAGACCCAGTACTTC. Translating it yields CASSWGDASKSETQYF.

The chain carries TRBV7-9 and TRBJ2-5, with unresolved D. Trimming stripped 2 bases from V and 2 bases from J, with 12 bases between. Germline CDR1 SEHNR, CDR2 FQNEAQ (reference sequence). This CDR3 comprises 15 residues. CDR3 sequence: CASSLSSLRQETQYF. The CDR3 DNA reads TGTGCCAGCAGCTTAAGTTCGTTACGGCAAGAGACCCAGTACTTC.

Points on this clonotype: A read error may account for a junction end that differs from germline. The chain joins TRBV7-9 to TRBJ1-4; D is perhaps TRBD1 (6 bases). The CDR3 consists of 18 residues. Per the germline V gene, CDR1 is SEHNR and CDR2 is FQNEAQ (reference sequence). The CDR3 loop is CASSLEAGGGRTNEKLSF. CDR3 in DNA: TGTGCCAGCAGCTTAGAGGCTGGGGGCGGCAGAACTAATGAAAAACTGTCTTTT.

This clonotype was seen at least ten times. V usage is TRBV9 and J usage is TRBJ2-2, with TRBD1 identical over 8 bases. The germline CDR1 and CDR2 sequences are SGDLS and YYNGEE. CDR3 length: 17 amino acids. With V trimmed by 4 bases and J by 5 bases, 13 bases remained unmatched. In DNA form, the CDR3 reads TGTGCCAGCAGCCCCACAGCACGGGACAGGAAGACCGGGGAGCTGTTTTTT. Its protein is CASSPTARDRKTGELFF.